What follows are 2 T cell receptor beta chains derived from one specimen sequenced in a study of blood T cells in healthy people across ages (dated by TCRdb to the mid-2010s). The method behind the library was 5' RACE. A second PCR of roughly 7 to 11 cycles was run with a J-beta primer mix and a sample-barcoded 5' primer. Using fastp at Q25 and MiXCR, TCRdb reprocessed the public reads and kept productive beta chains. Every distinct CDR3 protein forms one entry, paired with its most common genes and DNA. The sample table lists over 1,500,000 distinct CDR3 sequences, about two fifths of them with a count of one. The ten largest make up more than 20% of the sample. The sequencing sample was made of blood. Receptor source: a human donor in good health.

This CDR3 is CASSRGGTGLYYGYTF. In nucleotides, the CDR3 is TGTGCCAGCAGTAGGGGCGGGACAGGGCTTTACTATGGCTACACCTTC. V is TRBV6-5 and J is TRBJ1-2; 9 nucleotides match TRBD1. In germline, CDR1 is MNHEY, CDR2 SVGAGI. The J segment lost 3 bases and the V segment lost 5 bases, leaving 10 bases of the junction unmatched. The CDR3 is made up of 16 amino acids.

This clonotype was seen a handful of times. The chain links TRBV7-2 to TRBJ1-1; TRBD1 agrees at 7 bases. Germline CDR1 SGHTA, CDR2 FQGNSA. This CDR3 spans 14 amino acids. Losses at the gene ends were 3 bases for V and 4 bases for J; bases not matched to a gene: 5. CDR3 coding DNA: TGTGCCAGCAGCTTTAACGCAGGGGGCACTGAAGCTTTCTTT. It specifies CASSFNAGGTEAFF.